A single T cell receptor beta chain is shown here with its context. What it recognizes is unknown. The V gene's germline CDR1 is SNHLY and CDR2 FYNNEI. The CDR3 sequence is 14 residues long. V shed 4 bases and J shed 0 bases, with 9 bases lying between them. Sequencing used immunoSEQ multiplex PCR; TCRdb keeps in-frame clones, though not all of them. The repertoire consists of more than 110,000 clones, with approximately 83% occurring once and the leading ten covering less than 9.5%. The source of the sample is a study of T cell responses to AZD1222 COVID-19 vaccine. Looking at the study overall: Second-dose intervals of approximately 4 or approximately 12 weeks were pooled.

Study-wide findings and caveats: The donor cohort was predominantly white British with a female majority, and clonal diversity may have been underestimated. Close to half of all spike-specific TCRs reportedly target regions of the variants that are unmutated.

The J gene is TRBJ2-5, the V gene TRBV2; no clear D. Sequenced material: peripheral blood, taken on day 0 of AZD1222 vaccination. This clonotype was sampled from an adult in good health. As DNA, the CDR3 is TGTGCCAGCAGTGCGTCCCGTAACCAAGAGACCCAGTACTTC. Its translation is CASSASRNQETQYF. Combining the CDR3 with reference TRBV2 and TRBJ2-5 gives the whole variable domain EPEVTQTPSHQVTQMGQEVILRCVPISNHLYFYWYRQILGQKVEFLVSFYNNEISEKSEIFDDQFSVERPDGSNFTLKIRSTKLEDSAMYFCASSASRNQETQYFGPGTRLLVL.